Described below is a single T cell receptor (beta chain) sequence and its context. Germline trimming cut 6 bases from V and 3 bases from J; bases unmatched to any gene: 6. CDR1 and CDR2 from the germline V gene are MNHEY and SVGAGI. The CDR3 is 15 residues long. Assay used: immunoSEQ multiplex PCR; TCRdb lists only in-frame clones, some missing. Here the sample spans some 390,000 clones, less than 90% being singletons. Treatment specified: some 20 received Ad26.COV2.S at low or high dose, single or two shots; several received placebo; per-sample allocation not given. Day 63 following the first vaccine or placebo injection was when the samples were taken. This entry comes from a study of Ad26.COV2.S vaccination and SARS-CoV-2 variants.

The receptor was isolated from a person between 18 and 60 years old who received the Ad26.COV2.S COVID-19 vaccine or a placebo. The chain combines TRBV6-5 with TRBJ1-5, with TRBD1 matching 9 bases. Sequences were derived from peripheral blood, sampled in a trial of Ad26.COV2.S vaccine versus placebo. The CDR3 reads CASSAGTGLNQPQHF. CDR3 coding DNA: TGTGCCAGCAGCGCCGGGACAGGGCTCAATCAGCCCCAGCATTTT.